Below, 26 T cell receptor beta chains from the same sample are listed, as sequenced in a study of a mutant IDH1 vaccine in newly diagnosed glioma. No antigen is known for these receptors. This table comes from immunoSEQ multiplex PCR, and its TCRdb copy is limited to in-frame clones, with some not included. The profile shows fewer than 70,000 clones, over 80% of them singletons. Time point meaning: week 47, end of study. Vaccinated patients received 300 ug of mutant IDH1 20-mer peptide per dose, with topical imiquimod. The specimen was PBMCs, collected from a glioma patient whose treatment included an IDH1 peptide vaccine. The receptors come from a young man with glioma.

The J gene is TRBJ1-2, the V gene TRBV4-1; D unclear. This CDR3 is 12 amino acids long. Germline V lookup: CDR1 MGHRA, CDR2 YSYEKL. V dropped 0 bases and J dropped 9 bases, with 8 bases sitting between them. The CDR3 nucleotides are TGCGCCAGCAGCCAAGACCATTGGAGCTACACCTTC. Its translation is CASSQDHWSYTF.

The chain recombines TRBV7-2 with TRBJ1-4, with 7 bases lining up with TRBD1. Trimming removed 3 bases from V and 0 bases from J; junction bases left unmatched: 7. This CDR3 region has 17 residues. Per germline, CDR1 SGHTA and CDR2 FQGNSA. The CDR3 DNA sequence: TGTGCCAGCAGCTTGGGACAGATACTCGCAACTAATGAAAAACTGTTTTTT. It translates to CASSLGQILATNEKLFF.

The V gene is TRBV10-2, the J gene TRBJ1-5, with D unresolved. CDR1 is WSHSY, CDR2 SAAADI, per germline. The V end was cut by 2 bases, the J end by 4 bases, with 3 bases between. The CDR3 length is 12 residues. CDR3 sequence: CASSEGNQPQHF. CDR3 nucleotides: TGCGCCAGCAGTGAGGGAAATCAGCCCCAGCATTTT.

This clone was found a few times. The CDR3 loop reads CASGLVRQFF. The CDR3 region has the DNA TGTGCTAGTGGTTTGGTCAGACAGTTCTTC. This chain uses TRBV12-5 with TRBJ2-1; D is unresolved. CDR1 and CDR2 from the germline V gene are LGHNT and FRNRAP. There are 10 residues in the CDR3. The V gene lost 0 bases and the J gene lost 13 bases, with 4 bases spanning the gap.

The chain joins TRBV6-5 to TRBJ1-6, with D unclear. Trimming removed 7 bases from V and 10 bases from J, with 14 bases in between. This CDR3 region has 13 residues. Per germline, CDR1 MNHEY and CDR2 SVGAGI. CDR3 nucleotides: TGTGCCAGCAAAAAGCCCGACTCCTCACCCCTCCACTTT. Translated: CASKKPDSSPLHF.

CDR3 amino acids: CATRQGLSNQPQHF. CDR3 nucleotides: TGTGCCACCAGACAGGGTCTAAGCAATCAGCCCCAGCATTTT. This chain joins TRBV28 and TRBJ1-5, with 7 nucleotides matching TRBD1. CDR1 is MDHEN, CDR2 SYDVKM, per germline. V lost 10 bases, J lost 1 base, and 7 bases stayed unmatched. There are 14 residues in the CDR3.

This rearrangement joins TRBV10-2 to TRBJ2-3; 9 positions agree with TRBD2. Trimming removed 7 bases from V and 7 bases from J; junction bases left unmatched: 18. Germline-derived CDR1 and CDR2 are WSHSY and SAAADI. The CDR3 has 17 residues. CDR3 protein: CASTPLTSRGGDNTQYF. DNA for the CDR3: TGCGCCAGCACCCCCTTGACCTCGCGGGGGGGGGATAATACGCAGTATTTT.

V and J are TRBV25-1 and TRBJ2-2; 7 nucleotides align to TRBD1. V lost 0 bases to trimming and J lost 0 bases; unmatched junction nucleotides: 7. The CDR3 totals 18 residues. CDR1 MGHDK and CDR2 SYGVNS come from the germline V gene. CDR3 protein: CASSEYLPGTANTGELFF. The CDR3 nucleotides are TGTGCCAGCAGTGAATATCTGCCGGGGACAGCGAACACCGGGGAGCTGTTTTTT.

The chain is built from TRBV6-5 and TRBJ1-1; TRBD1 agrees at 7 bases. In germline, CDR1 is MNHEY, CDR2 SVGAGI. V lost 5 bases to trimming and J lost 1 base; unmatched junction nucleotides: 4. The CDR3 runs 14 residues. The CDR3 DNA reads as TGTGCCAGCAGTCGTCGACAGGGGAACACTGAAGCTTTCTTT. Protein: CASSRRQGNTEAFF.

This clone was counted a single time. The chain uses TRBV2 and TRBJ2-5, with D unresolved. V lost 4 bases and J lost 1, with 7 bases in between. Germline V CDR1 and CDR2: SNHLY, FYNNEI. The CDR3 loop spans 13 amino acids. The CDR3 region is CASSGSSQETQYF. The CDR3 DNA follows: TGTGCCAGCAGTGGTAGCAGCCAAGAGACCCAGTACTTC.

The CDR3 sequence: CSVGGANILHRTKGSTDTQYF. The CDR3 DNA reads as TGCAGCGTTGGGGGGGCGAATATCCTTCACAGGACAAAGGGTTCCACAGATACGCAGTATTTT. The V call is TRBV29-1, the J call TRBJ2-3; D tentatively fits TRBD1 or TRBD2 (6 bases each). This CDR3 has 21 residues. V lost 4 bases, J lost 2 bases, and 34 bases lay in between. Per germline, CDR1 SQVTM and CDR2 ANQGSEA.

The chain uses TRBV27 and TRBJ1-4; D is perhaps TRBD1 (6 bases). The germline gives CDR1 MNHEY, CDR2 SMNVEV (reference sequence). The CDR3 spans 15 residues. V gave up 7 bases and J gave up 5 bases, with 17 bases separating them. CDR3 protein: CASTWRRTANEKLFF. In DNA, the CDR3 is TGTGCCAGCACATGGCGAAGGACAGCGAATGAAAAACTGTTTTTT.

In its sample, this clone was seen a few times. V and J are TRBV7-6 and TRBJ2-1, with D possibly matching TRBD1 (5 bases). Germline CDR1 SGHVS, CDR2 FNYEAQ. The V end lost 5 bases, the J end lost 9 bases, and 14 bases lay between the germline ends. The length of the CDR3 is 13 residues. The CDR3 protein is CASSGRHGAEQFF. The CDR3, as DNA: TGTGCCAGCAGCGGCCGGCATGGGGCTGAGCAGTTCTTC.

The CDR3 region has the DNA TGTGCCAGCAGCCTTGGTTCCAGCTCCTACGAGCAGTACTTC. It yields the protein CASSLGSSSYEQYF. The genes are TRBV5-6 and TRBJ2-7; no clear D gene. V was shortened by 4 bases and J by 0 bases, with 11 bases between the two germline ends. Germline V CDR1 and CDR2: SGHDT, YYEEEE. This CDR3 is 14 amino acids long.

The CDR3 region is CSGYRDGGSEAFF. The CDR3, as DNA: TGCAGCGGATACAGGGATGGGGGATCTGAAGCTTTCTTT. This rearrangement joins TRBV29-1 to TRBJ1-1; D is possibly TRBD1 (6 bases). The length of the CDR3 is 13 residues. V shed 7 bases and J shed 6 bases, with 18 bases lying between them. CDR1 and CDR2 from the germline V gene are SQVTM and ANQGSEA.

The chain recombines TRBV19 with TRBJ2-1, with D possibly being TRBD2 (6 bases). The V gene's germline CDR1 is LNHDA and CDR2 SQIVND (reference sequence). With 2 bases removed from V and 8 bases from J, the gap between germline ends came to 7 bases. The CDR3 covers 12 residues. CDR3 nucleotide sequence: TGTGCCAGTAGTATATGGAGGGATGAGCAGTTCTTC. This encodes CASSIWRDEQFF.

The rearrangement uses TRBV19 and TRBJ2-1; D gene uncertain. The CDR3 has 13 residues. Germline lookup yields CDR1 LNHDA and CDR2 SQIVND (reference sequence). Trimming stripped 1 base from V and 8 bases from J, with 9 bases between. The CDR3 loop is CASSIGRADEQFF. The CDR3 nucleotides read TGTGCCAGTAGTATAGGGCGCGCGGATGAGCAGTTCTTC.

The chain carries TRBV7-8 and TRBJ1-2; tentative D call: TRBD1 (5 bases). V was pared by 5 bases and J by 3 bases, with 22 bases between. The germline V gene encodes CDR1 SGHVS and CDR2 FQNEAQ. The CDR3 spans 17 residues. The CDR3 bases are TGTGCCAGCAGCCCAACCCGGGTGCGGCAGGGAGACTATGGCTACACCTTC. This translates into CASSPTRVRQGDYGYTF.

The rearrangement joins TRBV5-5 to TRBJ1-1; possible D gene TRBD1, 5 bases. This CDR3 spans 14 amino acids. V gave up 0 bases and J gave up 0 bases, with 6 bases separating them. Germline values: CDR1 SGHKS, CDR2 YYEKEE (reference sequence). CDR3 sequence reads: CASSLAGMNTEAFF. CDR3 in DNA: TGTGCCAGCAGCTTGGCAGGGATGAACACTGAAGCTTTCTTT.

The chain joins TRBV10-2 to TRBJ1-2, with D tentatively TRBD1 (5 bases). CDR1 WSHSY and CDR2 SAAADI come from the germline V gene. The length of the CDR3 is 15 residues. Trimming pared 8 bases from V and 4 bases from J, leaving 20 bases between. CDR3 region: CASASLPQGGYGYTF. The CDR3, as DNA: TGCGCCAGCGCCTCTCTCCCCCAGGGAGGCTATGGCTACACCTTC.

This clone was seen once. The chain recombines TRBV14 with TRBJ1-2; D gene ambiguous. Trimming removed 0 bases at V and 1 base at J, with 24 bases between. Germline CDR1 SGHDN, CDR2 FVKESK. The CDR3 is 20 residues long. CDR3 sequence: CASSQDMGRSIQQFNYGYTF. CDR3 DNA: TGTGCCAGCAGCCAAGATATGGGCCGGTCTATACAGCAGTTTAACTATGGCTACACCTTC. The whole variable domain, filled in from reference TRBV14 and TRBJ1-2, reads EAGVTQFPSHSVIEKGQTVTLRCDPISGHDNLYWYRRVMGKEIKFLLHFVKESKQDESGMPNNRFLAERTGGTYSTLKVQPAELEDSGVYFCASSQDMGRSIQQFNYGYTFGSGTRLTVV.

This clone appeared a single time. The J gene is TRBJ2-7, the V gene TRBV15; 11 nucleotides match TRBD1. The CDR3 contains 17 residues. CDR1 and CDR2 from the germline V gene are LNHNV and YYDKDF (reference sequence). Germline trimming cut 4 bases from V and 4 bases from J; bases unmatched to any gene: 12. CDR3 sequence (DNA): TGTGCCACCAGCATCCTCGAAGGACAGGGGGCTAAGTACGAGCAGTACTTC. Residues: CATSILEGQGAKYEQYF.

This chain joins TRBV5-1 and TRBJ2-1; D unclear. Per the germline V gene, CDR1 is SGHRS and CDR2 is YFSETQ. The CDR3 has 12 residues. Trimming took 3 bases from V and 5 from J, leaving 6 bases between them. The CDR3 region is CASSSTNNEQFF. DNA of the CDR3: TGCGCCAGCAGCTCGACAAACAATGAGCAGTTCTTC.

For the CDR3, the DNA is TGTGCCAGCAGTCCCCGCGGAAATTCACCCCTCCACTTT. It specifies CASSPRGNSPLHF. The rearrangement links TRBV6-6 to TRBJ1-6; D uncertain. V was shortened by 5 bases and J by 7 bases, with 9 bases between the two germline ends. CDR1 is MNHNY and CDR2 is SVGAGI in the germline V gene (reference sequence). CDR3 size: 13 residues.

The chain joins TRBV7-2 to TRBJ2-1, with unresolved D. Germline CDR1 and CDR2: SGHTA and FQGNSA. CDR3 length equals 11 residues. Trimming left V 3 bases short and J 10 bases short, with 7 bases between. DNA of the CDR3: TGTGCCAGCAGCTTGTATGCGGAGCAGTTCTTC. This translates into CASSLYAEQFF.

The V and J genes are TRBV9 and TRBJ1-3; D is perhaps TRBD1 (6 bases). V lost 0 bases, J lost 1 base, and 8 bases lay in between. CDR1 SGDLS and CDR2 YYNGEE come from the germline V gene. The length of the CDR3 is 15 residues. The CDR3: CASSVVGGSGNTIYF. The CDR3 DNA sequence: TGTGCCAGCAGCGTAGTAGGGGGGTCTGGAAACACCATATATTTT. The variable domain in full, completed from reference TRBV9 and TRBJ1-3, reads DSGVTQTPKHLITATGQRVTLRCSPRSGDLSVYWYQQSLDQGLQFLIQYYNGEERAKGNILERFSAQQFPDLHSELNLSSLELGDSALYFCASSVVGGSGNTIYFGEGSWLTVV.